These 26 T cell receptor beta chains originate from one sample sequenced in a study of CD8 T cells in Susac syndrome. RNA totalling roughly 0.45 to 1 ug underwent reverse transcription with random hexamers. TCRdb reprocessed the immunoSEQ multiplex PCR reads via MiXCR and lists one record per CDR3 protein. The table shows some 160,000 distinct CDR3 sequences, with around 95% occurring only once. The sequencing input was CD4+ T cells from PBMCs. The receptors were gathered from a human donor with Susac syndrome.

The CDR3 sequence: CASSLVGRNQETQYF. The CDR3 region has the DNA TGTGCCAGCAGCTTGGTCGGACGGAATCAAGAGACCCAGTACTTC. The chain links TRBV5-6 to TRBJ2-5; no clear D. Per germline, CDR1 SGHDT and CDR2 YYEEEE. This CDR3 contains 15 residues. V gave up 0 bases and J gave up 2 bases, with 11 bases separating them.

The rearrangement joins TRBV11-2 to TRBJ2-3; 13 nucleotides align to TRBD2. There are 16 residues in the CDR3. V lost 5 bases, J lost 4 bases, and 6 bases stayed unmatched. Germline V gene sequence: CDR1 SGHAT, CDR2 FQNNGV. The CDR3 region has the DNA TGTGCCAGCAGCCCAGGACTAGCGGGGGCCTCAGATACGCAGTATTTT. Its protein product is CASSPGLAGASDTQYF.

CDR3 bases: TGTGCCACCAGTGATTCCGGGACAGGGAGCACAGATACGCAGTATTTT. Its translation: CATSDSGTGSTDTQYF. V and J are TRBV24-1 and TRBJ2-3; 9 bases match TRBD1. This CDR3 has 16 amino acids. V was clipped by 2 bases and J by 0 bases; unmatched bases: 2. From germline, CDR1 is KGHDR and CDR2 SFDVKD.

The chain couples TRBV5-1 to TRBJ1-2; D not resolved. Trimming removed 0 bases from V and 2 bases from J, with 11 bases in between. The V gene's germline CDR1 is SGHRS and CDR2 YFSETQ. CDR3 length: 15 residues. DNA of the CDR3: TGCGCCAGCAGCTTGGCCGCTACACCAAACTATGGCTACACCTTC. Its protein is CASSLAATPNYGYTF. The full variable domain, completed using reference TRBV5-1 and TRBJ1-2, is KAGVTQTPRYLIKTRGQQVTLSCSPISGHRSVSWYQQTPGQGLQFLFEYFSETQRNKGNFPGRFSGRQFSNSRSEMNVSTLELGDSALYLCASSLAATPNYGYTFGSGTRLTVV.

This rearrangement joins TRBV7-9 to TRBJ2-5; D is unresolved. Trimming cost V 8 bases and J 1 base, with 8 bases left between them. The germline gives CDR1 SEHNR, CDR2 FQNEAQ (reference sequence). This CDR3 comprises 12 residues. The CDR3 DNA reads TGTGCCAGCGGACCTGGCCAAGAGACCCAGTACTTC. It specifies CASGPGQETQYF.

This chain links TRBV12-3 or TRBV12-4 with TRBJ2-3, with 7 bases matching TRBD2. The CDR3 totals 14 residues. Trimming took 5 bases from V and 2 from J; bases not matched to a gene: 4. For the CDR3, the DNA is TGTGCCAGCAGTGCAGCGGGGCTCACAGATACGCAGTATTTT. Its protein is CASSAAGLTDTQYF.

This rearrangement joins TRBV6-5 to TRBJ1-2, with a tentative D call TRBD1 (6 bases). There are 12 residues in the CDR3. V dropped 7 bases and J dropped 9 bases, with 15 bases sitting between them. The germline V gene has CDR1 MNHEY and CDR2 SVGAGI. The CDR3 reads CASTGGGPSYTF. The CDR3 nucleotides read TGTGCCAGCACCGGGGGGGGCCCCAGCTACACCTTC.

The chain links TRBV18 to TRBJ2-1, with D tentatively TRBD1 (6 bases). This CDR3 comprises 17 residues. V lost 3 bases to trimming and J lost 0 bases, with 15 bases between them. Germline CDR1 is KGHSH and CDR2 is LQKENI. CDR3 amino acids: CASSPDRTRTSYNEQFF. For the CDR3, the DNA is TGTGCCAGCTCACCGGACAGAACACGAACCTCCTACAATGAGCAGTTCTTC. The complete variable domain, with remaining parts taken from reference TRBV18 and TRBJ2-1, reads NAGVMQNPRHLVRRRGQEARLRCSPMKGHSHVYWYRQLPEEGLKFMVYLQKENIIDESGMPKERFSAEFPKEGPSILRIQQVVRGDSAAYFCASSPDRTRTSYNEQFFGPGTRLTVL.

V and J are TRBV20-1 and TRBJ2-7, with D hard to call. Germline V gene lookup returns CDR1 DFQATT and CDR2 SNEGSKA (reference sequence). The CDR3 extends over 11 amino acids. V gave up 8 bases and J gave up 1 base, with 9 bases separating them. The CDR3 nucleotides read TGCAGTCTCCCGACTTCCTACGAGCAGTACTTC. Translation: CSLPTSYEQYF.

The gene calls are TRBV29-1 and TRBJ2-3, with 7 bases lining up with TRBD2. Germline loops: CDR1 SQVTM, CDR2 ANQGSEA. This CDR3 region has 14 residues. Trimming removed 2 bases from V and 4 bases from J; junction bases left unmatched: 6. CDR3: CSVERRLAADTQYF. The CDR3 DNA is TGCAGCGTTGAAAGAAGGCTAGCGGCAGATACGCAGTATTTT.

The rearrangement joins TRBV12-3 or TRBV12-4 to TRBJ2-5; no reliable D call. This CDR3 is built from 13 residues. With 3 bases removed from V and 4 bases from J, the gap between germline ends came to 9 bases. The CDR3 DNA is TGTGCCAGCAGTTTTCAGGATCGAGAGACCCAGTACTTC. Translated: CASSFQDRETQYF.

V is TRBV29-1 and J is TRBJ1-2; 9 nucleotides match TRBD1. CDR1 and CDR2 (germline): SQVTM, ANQGSEA. V lost 6 bases and J lost 7; bases outside the gene matches: 6. The CDR3 runs 12 residues. The CDR3: CSVEQGASGYTF. CDR3 in DNA: TGCAGCGTGGAACAGGGGGCGTCTGGCTACACCTTC.

V usage is TRBV12-3 or TRBV12-4 and J usage is TRBJ1-2, with D tentatively TRBD1 (5 bases). This CDR3 is built from 12 residues. V was clipped by 1 base and J by 13 bases, with 13 bases between them. The CDR3 region is CASSLGAREATF. The CDR3 region has the DNA TGTGCCAGCAGTTTAGGCGCCAGGGAGGCCACCTTC.

V and J are TRBV20-1 and TRBJ2-1; D is perhaps TRBD1 or TRBD2 (5 bases each). Germline V gene data show CDR1 as DFQATT and CDR2 as SNEGSKA (reference sequence). Trimming pared 2 bases from V and 4 bases from J, leaving 9 bases between. The CDR3 is made up of 13 amino acids. CDR3 loop: CSARTGPYNEQFF. In DNA, the CDR3 is TGCAGTGCTAGAACGGGACCTTACAATGAGCAGTTCTTC.

This chain links TRBV18 with TRBJ2-5; perhaps TRBD2 as D (5 bases). The CDR3 runs 13 residues. The V and J ends lost 8 bases and 1 base respectively, with 11 bases between them. Per germline, CDR1 KGHSH and CDR2 LQKENI. CDR3 coding DNA: TGTGCCAGCGCCCGTGGAGGCCAAGAGACCCAGTACTTC. Its translation is CASARGGQETQYF.

The rearrangement uses TRBV3-1 and TRBJ2-2, with D possibly being TRBD1 (6 bases). The CDR3 loop spans 15 amino acids. Looked up from germline, CDR1 is LGHDT and CDR2 is YNNKEL (reference sequence). Trimming left V 4 bases short and J 1 base short, with 10 bases between. The CDR3 loop is CASSPEGGNTGELFF. The CDR3 DNA follows: TGTGCCAGCAGCCCCGAAGGGGGGAACACCGGGGAGCTGTTTTTT.

V and J are TRBV6-4 and TRBJ2-2, with D perhaps TRBD1 or TRBD2 (6 bases each). CDR1 is MRHNA, CDR2 SNTAGT, per germline. Trimming left V 6 bases short and J 4 bases short, with 15 bases between. The length of the CDR3 is 15 residues. Here the CDR3 DNA reads TGTGCCAGCAGGGCCAGAGGGGGGAGCACCGGGGAGCTGTTTTTT. Translation: CASRARGGSTGELFF.

This rearrangement joins TRBV5-6 to TRBJ1-2, with no clear D. V gave up 0 bases and J gave up 4 bases, with 7 bases separating them. CDR3 size: 13 residues. Germline CDR1 is SGHDT and CDR2 is YYEEEE. The CDR3 DNA reads as TGTGCCAGCAGCTTGGGGGAGTCCTATGGCTACACCTTC. Encoded protein: CASSLGESYGYTF.

The V gene is TRBV5-1, the J gene TRBJ2-1, with D possibly TRBD1 on 5 matching bases. The CDR3 covers 15 residues. The V gene lost 2 bases and the J gene lost 0 bases, with 9 bases spanning the gap. Germline V gives CDR1 SGHRS, CDR2 YFSETQ. CDR3 DNA: TGCGCCAGCAGCTTCAGGGTGAGCTCCTACAATGAGCAGTTCTTC. This sequence encodes CASSFRVSSYNEQFF.

This clonotype has a single count. The chain employs TRBV23-1 and TRBJ1-1, with a possible D match to TRBD1 (5 bases). TRBV23-1 is designated an ORF whose function remains uncertain. The CDR3 contains 14 residues. Trimming cost V 7 bases and J 0 bases, with 12 bases left between them. DNA for the CDR3: TGCGCCAGCACTGGGGCAAAACTGAACACTGAAGCTTTCTTT. It encodes CASTGAKLNTEAFF.

In its sample, this clonotype was seen once. V gene TRBV6-4 combines with J gene TRBJ2-3; perhaps TRBD2 as D (5 bases). With 0 bases removed from V and 3 bases from J, the gap between germline ends came to 7 bases. Per the germline V gene, CDR1 is MRHNA and CDR2 is SNTAGT. The CDR3 loop spans 14 amino acids. CDR3 in amino acids: CASSDSPGTDTQYF. The CDR3 nucleotides are TGTGCCAGCAGTGACTCACCGGGGACAGATACGCAGTATTTT.

The chain employs TRBV7-3 and TRBJ2-1, with 7 bases fitting TRBD2. CDR3 length: 16 amino acids. After removal of 1 base from V and 7 bases from J, the junction contained 10 bases not matched to a gene. Germline V gene sequence: CDR1 SGHTA, CDR2 FQGTGA. The CDR3 DNA is TGTGCCAGCAGCTTAAGGGCGGGAGCGTCGCGGAATGAGCAGTTCTTC. Its translation is CASSLRAGASRNEQFF. Supplemented by reference TRBV7-3 and TRBJ2-1, the full variable domain reads GAGVSQTPSNKVTEKGKYVELRCDPISGHTALYWYRQSLGQGPEFLIYFQGTGAADDSGLPNDRFFAVRPEGSVSTLKIQRTERGDSAVYLCASSLRAGASRNEQFFGPGTRLTVL.

This chain joins TRBV20-1 and TRBJ1-5; 8 bases fit TRBD1. Germline trimming cut 5 bases from V and 3 bases from J; bases unmatched to any gene: 6. There are 14 residues in the CDR3. Germline-derived CDR1 and CDR2 are DFQATT and SNEGSKA (reference sequence). The CDR3 coding sequence is TGCAGTGCTTCCCAGGACAGGGACAATCAGCCCCAGCATTTT. Residues: CSASQDRDNQPQHF.

The rearrangement links TRBV5-1 to TRBJ2-3; 14 nucleotides line up with TRBD2. The CDR3 has 16 amino acids. The germline V gene has CDR1 SGHRS and CDR2 YFSETQ. The V gene end was trimmed by 4 bases and the J gene end by 6 bases; junction bases not matched to a gene: 7. Here the CDR3 reads CASSVGLAGDADTQYF. CDR3 coding DNA: TGCGCCAGCAGCGTGGGACTAGCGGGAGATGCCGATACGCAGTATTTT. Full variable domain (outside the CDR3, taken from reference TRBV5-1 and TRBJ2-3): KAGVTQTPRYLIKTRGQQVTLSCSPISGHRSVSWYQQTPGQGLQFLFEYFSETQRNKGNFPGRFSGRQFSNSRSEMNVSTLELGDSALYLCASSVGLAGDADTQYFGPGTRLTVL.

This sequence joins TRBV29-1 and TRBJ2-5; D gene ambiguous. V dropped 1 base and J dropped 1 base, with 7 bases sitting between them. The CDR3 length is 13 residues. Per the germline V gene, CDR1 is SQVTM and CDR2 is ANQGSEA. The CDR3 spells CSVEGRLQETQYF. In DNA form, the CDR3 reads TGCAGCGTTGAAGGGCGCCTCCAAGAGACCCAGTACTTC.

The chain combines TRBV7-2 with TRBJ2-3; D not resolved. This CDR3 has 14 amino acids. Germline CDR1 reads SGHTA; CDR2 reads FQGNSA. The V end was cut by 1 base, the J end by 2 bases, with 7 bases between. The CDR3 spells CASSLGQTTDTQYF. The CDR3 DNA reads TGTGCCAGCAGCTTAGGACAAACCACAGATACGCAGTATTTT.